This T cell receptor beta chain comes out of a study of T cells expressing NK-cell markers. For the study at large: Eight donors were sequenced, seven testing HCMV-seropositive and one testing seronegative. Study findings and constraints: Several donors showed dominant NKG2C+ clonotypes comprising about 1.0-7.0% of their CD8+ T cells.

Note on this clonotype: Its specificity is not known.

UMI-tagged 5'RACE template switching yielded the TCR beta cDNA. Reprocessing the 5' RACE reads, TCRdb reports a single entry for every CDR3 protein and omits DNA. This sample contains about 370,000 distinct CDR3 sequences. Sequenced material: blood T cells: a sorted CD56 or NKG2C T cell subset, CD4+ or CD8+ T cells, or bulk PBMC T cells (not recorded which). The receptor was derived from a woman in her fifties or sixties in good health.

CDR3 in amino acids: CASSEIGQKQFF. The chain is built from TRBV2 and TRBJ2-1. This CDR3 has 12 residues. Per the germline V gene, CDR1 is SNHLY and CDR2 is FYNNEI.